This T cell receptor beta chain was sequenced during a study of Graves' ophthalmopathy and Graves' hyperthyroidism. Turning to the study itself: Peripheral blood (taken before any treatment) was collected at initial diagnosis.

Researchers turned away patients with other autoimmune diseases, uncontrolled infections, pregnancy or lactation. The TCR beta CDR3 regions underwent amplification from RNA transcripts. First-round RT-PCR employed HTBI primers, with a second-round multiplex PCR after it. TCRdb redid the calling of the multiplex PCR reads with MiXCR, one entry per CDR3 protein. Of some 250,000 distinct CDR3 sequences in the sample, about 47% were seen once. Deletions cut 2 bases from V and 4 bases from J, with 5 bases between. There are 12 residues in the CDR3. Germline assignment: CDR1 ENHRY and CDR2 SYGVKD. The gene calls are TRBV10-3 and TRBJ2-5; D is unresolved. Sequencing was performed on peripheral blood. The TCR sequence derives from an adult man with Graves' ophthalmopathy. CDR3 residues: CAISEGSETQYF. CDR3 nucleotide sequence: TGTGCCATCAGTGAGGGGTCAGAGACCCAGTACTTC.